The clone carrying this T cell receptor beta chain was observed many times. Individual cDNA molecules each carried unique molecular identifiers attached by the library. Via MiXCR, TCRdb re-called the RACE reads, giving one row per CDR3 protein. The table shows more than 60,000 distinct CDR3 sequences, with under 13% occurring only once. Regarding time point: patch test 2, 6 weeks after DPC sensitization. Noted treatment: therapeutic diphenylcyclopropenone sensitization with weekly scalp DPC. This record comes from a study of human T cells and chemical hapten exposure. The starting material was whole blood, obtained in connection with sensitization to the hapten diphenylcyclopropenone (DPC). The TCR originated in a woman in her forties or fifties with alopecia areata. Some clones in this sample may be carry-over from other donors' samples.

CDR3 coding DNA: TGTGCCAGTAGTATGTCTACTAGCGGGAGTAAGGAGACCCAGTACTTC. As protein: CASSMSTSGSKETQYF. This chain connects TRBV19 to TRBJ2-5; 11 bases line up with TRBD2. Germline CDR1 and CDR2: LNHDA and SQIVND (reference sequence). V gave up 3 bases and J gave up 5 bases; unmatched junction bases: 8. This CDR3 has 16 residues.